The clone carrying this T cell receptor (beta chain) was picked up many times. Its target is unknown. This sample was taken from a study of T-cell reconstitution after alpha-beta-depleted transplantation in children. Preparation of the TCRbeta library used unique molecular identifiers. TCRdb itself ran the PCR reads through MiXCR, one entry per CDR3 protein. The sample lists under 35,000 distinct CDR3 sequences, over 5% occurring once. The V end was cut by 4 bases, the J end by 0 bases, with 7 bases between. The CDR3 contains 13 residues. Per germline, CDR1 LNHDA and CDR2 SQIVND (reference sequence). Study observations and caveats: There were reportedly several hundred expanded graft clones from which alpha-beta T cells came about two months after transplant. Surviving recipient T cells and thymic progenitors underlay high day-60 TCRbeta diversity in some patients.

This receptor was obtained from a male patient younger than 18 who had a stem cell transplant for acute myeloid leukemia, so the T cells may come from the graft donor. The sequencing used PBMCs, mostly from graft donor cells, collected 180 days after TCRalphabeta/CD19-depleted stem cell transplant. The V call is TRBV19, the J call TRBJ2-7; D is perhaps TRBD1 (5 bases). CDR3 loop: CASSTTASYEQYF. The CDR3 DNA is TGTGCCAGTAGTACGACAGCCTCCTACGAGCAGTACTTC.